These 24 T cell receptor beta chains were sequenced from one sample in a study of blood T cell repertoires in COVID-19. Assay: immunoSEQ multiplex PCR; the TCRdb copy retains only in-frame clones and omits some. The sample carries 65,000 to 85,000 clones, roughly nine tenths recorded once. The sequenced sample consisted of peripheral blood. Receptor source: a middle-aged man with acute or convalescent COVID-19.

This clone was found a few times. The rearrangement uses TRBV3-1 (or the pseudogene TRBV3-2) and TRBJ1-1; TRBD1 might be the D (5 bases). Germline V gives CDR1 LGHDT, CDR2 YNNKEL (reference sequence). CDR3 size: 13 residues. V dropped 5 bases and J dropped 0 bases, with 7 bases sitting between them. The CDR3 is CASSGGMNTEAFF. The CDR3 DNA sequence: TGTGCCAGCAGCGGGGGGATGAACACTGAAGCTTTCTTT.

This clone showed up just once. The gene calls are TRBV18 and TRBJ2-1; possible D gene TRBD2, 5 bases. CDR3 length equals 15 residues. The V end lost 2 bases, the J end lost 4 bases, and 12 bases lay between the germline ends. CDR1 KGHSH and CDR2 LQKENI come from the germline V gene. CDR3 nucleotide sequence: TGTGCCAGCTCACCAGCAAGCGGTGCTTACAATGAGCAGTTCTTC. This encodes CASSPASGAYNEQFF.

This rearrangement joins TRBV4-3 to TRBJ2-1; the match to TRBD2 covers 9 bases. Trimming took 0 bases from V and 6 from J; bases not matched to a gene: 9. The germline CDR1 and CDR2 sequences are LGHNA and YSLEER. There are 17 residues in the CDR3. CDR3 sequence: CASSQDRWAGGLNEQFF. CDR3 in DNA: TGCGCCAGCAGCCAAGATCGATGGGCGGGAGGGCTCAATGAGCAGTTCTTC.

The chain employs TRBV6-5 and TRBJ1-2; possibly TRBD1 for D (5 bases). V lost 7 bases, J lost 4 bases, and 16 bases lay in between. The CDR3 consists of 14 residues. Germline values: CDR1 MNHEY, CDR2 SVGAGI. The CDR3 DNA follows: TGTGCCAGCAATTCAAAAGGACATGGCTATGGCTACACCTTC. Its protein is CASNSKGHGYGYTF.

This chain connects TRBV5-1 to TRBJ2-5; tentatively, D is TRBD2 (6 bases). This CDR3 has 19 residues. Germline CDR1 reads SGHRS; CDR2 reads YFSETQ. Deletions cut 2 bases from V and 5 bases from J, with 28 bases between. CDR3 sequence reads: CASSFPPGGVLRVSETQYF. The CDR3 DNA reads TGCGCCAGCAGCTTCCCGCCAGGCGGGGTTTTGAGGGTTAGCGAGACCCAGTACTTC.

The chain links TRBV11-2 to TRBJ2-7; possibly TRBD1 for D (6 bases). CDR3 length equals 13 residues. V was clipped by 3 bases and J by 3 bases, with 9 bases between them. Germline V CDR1 and CDR2: SGHAT, FQNNGV. CDR3 DNA sequence: TGTGCCAGCAGCTTTGGCAGGGGCTACGAGCAGTACTTC. It translates to CASSFGRGYEQYF.

This sequence joins TRBV21-1 and TRBJ1-5; the table's D call TRBD1 went unverified against the DNA. TRBV21-1 is a recognized pseudogene. The CDR3 is made up of 13 amino acids. CDR3 loop: CASSKALGRPQHF. CDR3 DNA sequence: TGTGCCAGCAGCAAAGCGCTGGGCAGGCCACAGCATTTT.

The rearrangement joins TRBV18 to TRBJ1-1; D is possibly TRBD1 (5 bases). Trimming removed 2 bases at V and 3 bases at J, with 13 bases between. The CDR3 spans 15 residues. Germline V gene data show CDR1 as KGHSH and CDR2 as LQKENI. CDR3 DNA: TGTGCCAGCTCACCATCCCAGGGAAGGCACACTGAAGCTTTCTTT. Protein: CASSPSQGRHTEAFF.

This clone was seen once. The chain employs TRBV11-2 and TRBJ1-2; a possible D gene is TRBD1 (5 bases). The CDR3 covers 14 residues. Trimming left V 6 bases short and J 8 bases short, with 19 bases between. The germline gives CDR1 SGHAT, CDR2 FQNNGV. The CDR3 coding sequence is TGTGCCAGCAGTCCGCTGCGCAGGGCCGGAGGCTACACCTTC. Protein product: CASSPLRRAGGYTF.

This chain links TRBV7-2 with TRBJ2-2; 7 nucleotides agree with TRBD2. Germline trimming cut 3 bases from V and 4 bases from J; bases unmatched to any gene: 2. Germline values: CDR1 SGHTA, CDR2 FQGNSA. The CDR3 spans 14 residues. This CDR3 is CASSLGGSTGELFF. DNA of the CDR3: TGTGCCAGCAGCTTGGGCGGGAGCACCGGGGAGCTGTTTTTT.

The chain links TRBV6-6 to TRBJ1-2; a weak D match, TRBD1 (6 bases). From germline, CDR1 is MNHNY and CDR2 SVGAGI (reference sequence). The CDR3 length is 14 residues. With 9 bases removed from V and 8 bases from J, the gap between germline ends came to 22 bases. DNA for the CDR3: TGTGCCAGTTTACAGGGCAAGGTACGAGGAGGCTACACCTTC. As protein: CASLQGKVRGGYTF.

V and J are TRBV27 and TRBJ2-1; TRBD2 aligns across 11 bases. The J segment lost 5 bases and the V segment lost 6 bases, leaving 6 bases of the junction unmatched. CDR3 size: 15 residues. Germline V gene lookup returns CDR1 MNHEY and CDR2 SMNVEV (reference sequence). The CDR3 nucleotides are TGTGCCAGCAGATTAGCGGGAGGGTGGCACAATGAGCAGTTCTTC. It encodes CASRLAGGWHNEQFF.

The V and J genes are TRBV7-9 and TRBJ2-3; 7 bases map to TRBD2. CDR1 SEHNR and CDR2 FQNEAQ come from the germline V gene (reference sequence). The V segment lost 5 bases and the J segment 2 bases; nucleotides outside the gene matches: 7. This CDR3 spans 15 amino acids. The CDR3 sequence: CASSGLDSLTDTQYF. The DNA of the CDR3 is TGTGCCAGCAGCGGACTAGACTCCCTCACAGATACGCAGTATTTT.

The chain employs TRBV10-3 and TRBJ2-3, with D possibly matching TRBD2 (6 bases). V was clipped by 10 bases and J by 1 base, with 18 bases between them. The CDR3 sequence is 15 residues long. Germline V gene data show CDR1 as ENHRY and CDR2 as SYGVKD. The CDR3 protein is CASAFLAERTDTQYF. CDR3 in DNA: TGTGCCAGCGCGTTCTTAGCGGAGCGCACAGATACGCAGTATTTT.

CDR3 in DNA: TGTGCCAGTAGTACGACTAGCGGGAGGGCCCATGAGCAGTTCTTC. This sequence encodes CASSTTSGRAHEQFF. The chain employs TRBV19 and TRBJ2-1, with 14 bases that match TRBD2. Germline values: CDR1 LNHDA, CDR2 SQIVND (reference sequence). Trimming cost V 4 bases and J 8 bases; bases outside gene matches: 4. CDR3 length: 15 residues.

J is TRBJ2-1 and V is TRBV4-1; D unresolved. This CDR3 is 16 amino acids long. The V end lost 0 bases, the J end lost 3 bases, and 12 bases lay between the germline ends. Per the germline V gene, CDR1 is MGHRA and CDR2 is YSYEKL. The CDR3 nucleotides read TGCGCCAGCAGCCAAGATAACACGAATAACTACAATGAGCAGTTCTTC. Protein product: CASSQDNTNNYNEQFF.

The V gene is TRBV7-6, the J gene TRBJ2-1, with D possibly being TRBD2 (5 bases). In germline, CDR1 is SGHVS, CDR2 FNYEAQ. Between the trimmed V and J ends, which lost 1 base and 9 bases, there was a span of 16 bases. The CDR3 totals 15 residues. CDR3 sequence (DNA): TGTGCCAGCAGCTTAGGAGGAGGTGGGGAAGGTGAGCAGTTCTTC. Translated: CASSLGGGGEGEQFF.

CDR3 amino acids: CASSLGTSGFSDTQYF. CDR3 in DNA: TGTGCCAGCAGCTTAGGTACTAGCGGGTTCTCAGATACGCAGTATTTT. This chain joins TRBV7-9 and TRBJ2-3; 9 bases match TRBD2. This CDR3 is built from 16 residues. V gave up 1 base and J gave up 4 bases; unmatched junction bases: 6. Germline V gene sequence: CDR1 SEHNR, CDR2 FQNEAQ (reference sequence).

V and J are TRBV7-2 and TRBJ1-5; D is undetermined. The length of the CDR3 is 15 residues. From germline, CDR1 is SGHTA and CDR2 FQGNSA. The V and J ends lost 5 bases and 1 base respectively, with 12 bases between them. The CDR3 here is CASSPDVQSNQPQHF. The CDR3 coding sequence is TGTGCCAGCAGCCCTGATGTACAGAGCAATCAGCCCCAGCATTTT.

This clone has just a few counts. The V gene is TRBV20-1, the J gene TRBJ1-4; D remains unclear. CDR1 DFQATT and CDR2 SNEGSKA come from the germline V gene (reference sequence). The length of the CDR3 is 17 residues. Trimming stripped 3 bases from V and 0 bases from J, with 17 bases between. For the CDR3, the DNA is TGCAGTGCTAGTGATGACACGAAGACCGCAACTAATGAAAAACTGTTTTTT. It encodes CSASDDTKTATNEKLFF.

This rearrangement joins TRBV24-1 to TRBJ2-1; 8 bases fit TRBD1. J lost 4 bases, V lost 2 bases, and 12 bases had no gene match. CDR3 length: 18 residues. Per germline, CDR1 KGHDR and CDR2 SFDVKD. The DNA for the CDR3 is TGTGCCACCAGTGATTCCCGGACAGGGACTTTGGGATACAATGAGCAGTTCTTC. Protein product: CATSDSRTGTLGYNEQFF.

The chain carries TRBV15 and TRBJ2-3; a possible D gene is TRBD2 (6 bases). CDR3 length: 16 residues. V lost 2 bases to trimming and J lost 3 bases, with 15 bases between them. Per the germline V gene, CDR1 is LNHNV and CDR2 is YYDKDF (reference sequence). The CDR3 DNA reads as TGTGCCACCAGCAGAACACCGGGACTCGTAACAGATACGCAGTATTTT. It is translated as CATSRTPGLVTDTQYF.

The chain has TRBV6-2 or TRBV6-3 and TRBJ2-7; 7 positions match TRBD1. The junction had 1 base not matched to a gene; V was cut back by 2 bases and J by 0 bases. The CDR3 runs 14 residues. Germline lookup yields CDR1 MNHEY and CDR2 SVGEGT. In nucleotides, the CDR3 is TGTGCCAGCAGTTACAGGGACAGCTCCTACGAGCAGTACGTC. It is translated as CASSYRDSSYEQYV.

The chain employs TRBV7-9 and TRBJ1-5, with D possibly being TRBD1 (5 bases). Trimming took 1 base from V and 6 from J, leaving 10 bases between them. This CDR3 comprises 14 residues. In germline, CDR1 is SEHNR, CDR2 FQNEAQ (reference sequence). The CDR3 coding sequence is TGTGCCAGCAGCTTAGGGGACTCGGGTCAGCCCCAGCATTTT. As protein: CASSLGDSGQPQHF. Combining the CDR3 with reference TRBV7-9 and TRBJ1-5 gives the whole variable domain DTGVSQNPRHKITKRGQNVTFRCDPISEHNRLYWYRQTLGQGPEFLTYFQNEAQLEKSRLLSDRFSAERPKGSFSTLEIQRTEQGDSAMYLCASSLGDSGQPQHFGDGTRLSIL.